These 29 T cell receptor beta chains were sequenced from one sample in a study of T-cell reconstitution after alpha-beta-depleted transplantation in children. The TCRbeta library was prepared with unique molecular identifiers. TCRdb reprocessed the PCR reads via MiXCR and lists one record per CDR3 protein. The sample lists just over 350,000 distinct CDR3 sequences; 10% to 15% were seen once. Sequences were derived from PBMCs, sampled from the stem cell graft. The receptors were sampled from a human donor who donated a stem cell graft to a child with Fanconi anemia.

This clonotype showed up just a few times. The chain couples TRBV25-1 to TRBJ1-1; D unclear. Trimming took off 7 bases at V and 4 bases at J, with 16 bases between the two ends. Per the germline V gene, CDR1 is MGHDK and CDR2 is SYGVNS. The CDR3 runs to 14 residues. The CDR3 DNA reads as TGTGCCAGCACCCCACGTCGCGGGAGCACTGAAGCTTTCTTT. It encodes CASTPRRGSTEAFF.

The V and J genes are TRBV3-1 and TRBJ1-1, with unresolved D. CDR1 is LGHDT, CDR2 YNNKEL, per germline (reference sequence). This CDR3 contains 14 residues. Trimming cost V 5 bases and J 4 bases, with 14 bases left between them. The CDR3 region has the DNA TGTGCCAGCAGCGATGGAGGGTTCTTCACTGAAGCTTTCTTT. It codes for CASSDGGFFTEAFF.

The chain uses TRBV29-1 and TRBJ1-5, with D possibly matching TRBD1 (5 bases). This CDR3 comprises 16 residues. V was shortened by 4 bases and J by 0 bases, with 16 bases between the two germline ends. Per germline, CDR1 SQVTM and CDR2 ANQGSEA. Written as DNA, the CDR3 is TGCAGCGTTGTTGGAATTTGGGACGATAGCAATCAGCCCCAGCATTTT. Amino acid sequence: CSVVGIWDDSNQPQHF. The whole variable domain, filled in from reference TRBV29-1 and TRBJ1-5, reads SAVISQKPSRDICQRGTSLTIQCQVDSQVTMMFWYRQQPGQSLTLIATANQGSEATYESGFVIDKFPISRPNLTFSTLTVSNMSPEDSSIYLCSVVGIWDDSNQPQHFGDGTRLSIL.

This clonotype was found a few times. The chain links TRBV5-1 to TRBJ2-1; D is ambiguous. Per germline, CDR1 SGHRS and CDR2 YFSETQ. The CDR3 is 14 amino acids. V was cut by 1 base and J by 7 bases, with 12 bases left in between. The CDR3 region is CASSLRATANEQFF. The CDR3 DNA is TGCGCCAGCAGCTTGCGGGCCACAGCAAATGAGCAGTTCTTC.

This sequence joins TRBV7-3 and TRBJ2-7; TRBD1 aligns across 8 bases. Germline-derived CDR1 and CDR2 are SGHTA and FQGTGA. The CDR3 consists of 14 residues. V shed 2 bases and J 6 bases; nucleotides not matched to a gene: 6. CDR3 nucleotide sequence: TGTGCCAGCAGCTTAGGGACAGGAGTAGGCGAGCAGTACTTC. Protein: CASSLGTGVGEQYF.

This clonotype was counted at least ten times. CDR3 sequence: CASSPGQGYGNEQFF. DNA of the CDR3: TGTGCCAGCAGCCCCGGACAGGGTTACGGCAATGAGCAGTTCTTC. V gene TRBV6-2 or TRBV6-3 combines with J gene TRBJ2-1; 8 bases match TRBD1. Germline trimming cut 6 bases from V and 6 bases from J; bases unmatched to any gene: 10. Germline lookup yields CDR1 MNHEY and CDR2 SVGEGT. The CDR3 is 15 residues long.

This clonotype was seen more than once but under ten times. This sequence joins TRBV29-1 and TRBJ2-3; no clear D. Trimming removed 1 base at V and 6 bases at J, with 8 bases between. The CDR3 is 12 residues long. Per the germline V gene, CDR1 is SQVTM and CDR2 is ANQGSEA. The CDR3 reads CSVEGNQDTQYF. CDR3 DNA sequence: TGCAGCGTTGAAGGAAACCAGGATACGCAGTATTTT.

In this sample, this clonotype turned up many times. V usage is TRBV6-5 and J usage is TRBJ2-1; the D is unclear. V shed 2 bases and J shed 2 bases, with 4 bases lying between them. The CDR3 loop spans 13 amino acids. Germline V gene data show CDR1 as MNHEY and CDR2 as SVGAGI. This CDR3 reads CASSYEAYNEQFF. The CDR3 nucleotides read TGTGCCAGCAGTTACGAGGCCTACAATGAGCAGTTCTTC.

By sample fraction, this clonotype is medium-sized (0.01 to 0.1%). V is TRBV4-2 and J is TRBJ2-5; the D is unclear. Germline assignment: CDR1 LGHNA and CDR2 YNFKEQ. The germline V and J ends were trimmed by 5 bases and 5 bases, with 15 bases remaining between them. There are 14 residues in the CDR3. CDR3 bases: TGTGCCAGCAGCTCTCCCCTCCTTGGGGAGACCCAGTACTTC. This gives the protein CASSSPLLGETQYF.

The chain joins TRBV29-1 to TRBJ2-7, with 9 nucleotides matching TRBD2. Germline V lookup: CDR1 SQVTM, CDR2 ANQGSEA. Trimming cost V 0 bases and J 2 bases; bases outside gene matches: 5. The CDR3 extends over 15 amino acids. CDR3 nucleotide sequence: TGCAGCGTTGAAGATCGGGCTAGCGGGGCCTACGAGCAGTACTTC. It yields the protein CSVEDRASGAYEQYF.

This clonotype was seen many times. The chain couples TRBV7-2 to TRBJ2-1; the D gene is possibly TRBD2 (5 bases). V dropped 5 bases and J dropped 9 bases, with 17 bases sitting between them. Germline V gene data show CDR1 as SGHTA and CDR2 as FQGNSA. The CDR3 extends over 14 amino acids. CDR3 nucleotides: TGTGCCAGCAGCCCCGGAGGCACCTCCAGTGAGCAGTTCTTC. This gives the protein CASSPGGTSSEQFF.

This clonotype showed up just a few times. The rearrangement joins TRBV3-1 to TRBJ2-7; 9 nucleotides agree with TRBD1. The length of the CDR3 is 13 residues. Trimming removed 4 bases from V and 12 bases from J; junction bases left unmatched: 10. CDR1 is LGHDT and CDR2 is YNNKEL in the germline V gene (reference sequence). The CDR3 coding sequence is TGTGCCAGCAGCCCCCGGGACAGGGATCGACCGTACTTC. Its protein is CASSPRDRDRPYF.

The chain combines TRBV7-2 with TRBJ2-3, with no clear D. V gave up 1 base and J gave up 2 bases, with 13 bases separating them. The germline CDR1 and CDR2 sequences are SGHTA and FQGNSA. The CDR3 spans 16 residues. The CDR3 loop is CASSLESGSLTDTQYF. CDR3 nucleotide sequence: TGTGCCAGCAGCTTAGAGTCCGGCAGCCTCACAGATACGCAGTATTTT.

This clonotype appeared a few times. This chain uses TRBV20-1 with TRBJ2-5, with D possibly being TRBD2 (6 bases). The CDR3 extends over 14 amino acids. Germline CDR1 and CDR2: DFQATT and SNEGSKA (reference sequence). The germline V and J ends were trimmed by 3 bases and 3 bases, with 14 bases remaining between them. The DNA of the CDR3 is TGCAGTGCTAGGGCAAGGCCGGGAGAAGAGACCCAGTACTTC. Its protein product is CSARARPGEETQYF.

This clonotype was observed a handful of times. The gene calls are TRBV29-1 and TRBJ1-2; D perhaps matches TRBD1 (5 bases). Per germline, CDR1 SQVTM and CDR2 ANQGSEA. Trimming removed 7 bases at V and 8 bases at J, with 14 bases between. The CDR3 covers 11 residues. CDR3 bases: TGCAGCGCCCAGGGAGGGAAAGGCTACACCTTC. The encoded protein is CSAQGGKGYTF.

This chain joins TRBV30 and TRBJ2-1; 11 positions agree with TRBD2. From germline, CDR1 is GTSNPN and CDR2 SVGIG (reference sequence). The CDR3 spans 14 residues. With V trimmed by 3 bases and J by 4 bases, 2 bases remained unmatched. The CDR3 reads CAWSASGGYNEQFF. DNA for the CDR3: TGTGCCTGGAGCGCTAGCGGGGGGTACAATGAGCAGTTCTTC.

The chain has TRBV5-6 and TRBJ1-1; D possibly corresponds to TRBD1 (5 bases). Germline-derived CDR1 and CDR2 are SGHDT and YYEEEE. The V gene lost 4 bases and the J gene lost 4 bases, with 26 bases spanning the gap. The CDR3 sequence is 18 residues long. CDR3 sequence reads: CASSPGASSERFSTEAFF. For the CDR3, the DNA is TGTGCCAGCAGCCCCGGGGCTTCCTCCGAGCGGTTTAGCACTGAAGCTTTCTTT.

The rearrangement links TRBV24-1 to TRBJ1-2, with unresolved D. The germline V and J ends were trimmed by 3 bases and 7 bases, with 14 bases remaining between them. The germline gives CDR1 KGHDR, CDR2 SFDVKD. This CDR3 contains 14 residues. The CDR3 sequence is CATSDPLSASGYTF. CDR3 coding DNA: TGTGCCACCAGTGATCCCCTGTCAGCCTCTGGCTACACCTTC.

J is TRBJ1-1 and V is TRBV19; maybe TRBD1 (6 bases). CDR3 length: 13 amino acids. Per the germline V gene, CDR1 is LNHDA and CDR2 is SQIVND (reference sequence). V lost 7 bases, J lost 3 bases, and 12 bases lay in between. The CDR3 is CASTIGGYTEAFF. CDR3 coding DNA: TGTGCCAGTACCATAGGGGGTTACACTGAAGCTTTCTTT.

This clonotype was recorded a few times. The V call is TRBV7-8, the J call TRBJ2-2; possibly TRBD2 for D (5 bases). This CDR3 spans 16 amino acids. The V gene's germline CDR1 is SGHVS and CDR2 FQNEAQ. Trimming pared 1 base from V and 2 bases from J, leaving 11 bases between. Here the CDR3 reads CASSLGGRGNTGELFF. The DNA of the CDR3 is TGTGCCAGCAGCTTAGGAGGGAGAGGAAACACCGGGGAGCTGTTTTTT.

This clonotype was seen many times. Here the CDR3 DNA reads TGTGCCAGCAGTCGACAGGGCACCACCGGGGAGCTGTTTTTT. Protein: CASSRQGTTGELFF. This chain joins TRBV12-3 or TRBV12-4 and TRBJ2-2; 7 positions match TRBD1. Germline trimming cut 5 bases from V and 4 bases from J; bases unmatched to any gene: 4. The CDR3 has 14 amino acids.

The gene calls are TRBV20-1 and TRBJ1-1; 8 bases align to TRBD1. V shed 0 bases, J shed 7 bases, and the junction held 10 bases outside the gene matches. CDR3 length: 15 amino acids. Per germline, CDR1 DFQATT and CDR2 SNEGSKA (reference sequence). The CDR3 coding sequence is TGCAGTGCTAGAGATTTCAGGCAGGGGGCAAGTGAAGCTTTCTTT. It encodes CSARDFRQGASEAFF.

The chain employs TRBV5-1 and TRBJ1-4; D uncertain. V was cut by 3 bases and J by 8 bases, with 11 bases left in between. This CDR3 is 13 amino acids long. Germline assignment: CDR1 SGHRS and CDR2 YFSETQ. The CDR3 is CASSSAVGEKLFF. In nucleotides, the CDR3 is TGCGCCAGCAGCTCCGCGGTTGGAGAAAAACTGTTTTTT.

This clonotype was seen more than once but under ten times. The chain joins TRBV11-2 to TRBJ1-3; 8 nucleotides agree with TRBD1. CDR3 size: 17 residues. Trimming cost V 0 bases and J 2 bases; bases outside gene matches: 6. The germline V gene has CDR1 SGHAT and CDR2 FQNNGV. As DNA, the CDR3 is TGTGCCAGCAGCTTAGAACCAGGGGGCAGAACTGGAAACACCATATATTTT. As protein: CASSLEPGGRTGNTIYF. Drawing the rest from reference TRBV11-2 and TRBJ1-3, the complete variable domain is EAGVAQSPRYKIIEKRQSVAFWCNPISGHATLYWYQQILGQGPKLLIQFQNNGVVDDSQLPKDRFSAERLKGVDSTLKIQPAKLEDSAVYLCASSLEPGGRTGNTIYFGEGSWLTVV.

The V call is TRBV10-3, the J call TRBJ2-2; D is unresolved. CDR1 ENHRY and CDR2 SYGVKD come from the germline V gene. V was cut by 2 bases and J by 1 base, with 8 bases left in between. CDR3 length equals 15 residues. DNA of the CDR3: TGTGCCATCAGTGAGGTGCCAAAGAACACCGGGGAGCTGTTTTTT. Residues: CAISEVPKNTGELFF.

Ten or more counts support this clonotype. This sequence joins TRBV12-3 or TRBV12-4 and TRBJ2-2; D may correspond to TRBD1 or TRBD2 (5 bases each). The length of the CDR3 is 15 residues. Trimming stripped 5 bases from V and 0 bases from J, with 10 bases between. Written as DNA, the CDR3 is TGTGCCAGCAGTATACGGGGACCGAACACCGGGGAGCTGTTTTTT. It is translated as CASSIRGPNTGELFF.

CDR3 region: CASSVTGSNEQFF. The CDR3, as DNA: TGTGCCAGCTCAGTTACAGGTAGTAATGAGCAGTTCTTC. J is TRBJ2-1 and V is TRBV18; a weak D match, TRBD1 (5 bases). The CDR3 contains 13 residues. CDR1 is KGHSH, CDR2 LQKENI, per germline. The V end was cut by 5 bases, the J end by 7 bases, with 12 bases between.

The chain combines TRBV29-1 with TRBJ2-6; the D is unclear. In germline, CDR1 is SQVTM, CDR2 ANQGSEA. CDR3 length: 16 amino acids. The V gene lost 0 bases and the J gene lost 0 bases, with 9 bases spanning the gap. The CDR3 protein is CSVEDRQISGANVLTF. DNA for the CDR3: TGCAGCGTTGAAGACAGACAAATCTCTGGGGCCAACGTCCTGACTTTC.

This clonotype was seen ten or more times. The chain is built from TRBV13 and TRBJ1-5; D not resolved. CDR3 length equals 14 residues. In germline, CDR1 is PRHDT, CDR2 FYEKMQ (reference sequence). Trimming left V 2 bases short and J 2 bases short, with 7 bases between. CDR3 amino acids: CASSLSAGNQPQHF. As DNA, the CDR3 is TGTGCCAGCAGCTTATCGGCAGGCAATCAGCCCCAGCATTTT.